This entry is about one T cell receptor (beta chain). The antigen is unknown. This sample is part of a study of CD8+CD57+ T cells in acquired aplastic anemia. Study as a whole: Roughly 3.2 ug was the average amount of DNA from sorted CD4+ and CD8+ cells. An average of around 11 million reads for CD4+ cells was obtained from healthy donors. Study results and caveats: The same twenty-nine CD8+ CDR3 sequences occurred in patients and in controls. Simpson's diversity of CD8+ cells was not significantly different in patients compared with controls.

Germline V gene data show CDR1 as MNHEY and CDR2 as SVGAGI. The CDR3 covers 13 residues. The V end lost 2 bases, the J end lost 5 bases, and 9 bases lay between the germline ends. It was genomic DNA that served as the template for profiling TCR beta VDJ and CDR3. TCRdb reprocessed the reads with MiXCR, giving one entry per CDR3 protein. The data show tens of thousands of distinct CDR3 sequences, approximately 54% seen once. The sequenced material came from sorted CD4+, CD8+, or CD8+CD57+ T cells (not recorded which) from PBMCs. The receptor's source is a human donor in good health, serving as a control. The chain is built from TRBV6-5 and TRBJ1-1, with a possible D match to TRBD1 (5 bases). The CDR3 sequence: CASSYQGVTEAFF. In DNA, the CDR3 is TGTGCCAGCAGTTACCAAGGGGTTACTGAAGCTTTCTTT.